Below, 5 T cell receptor beta chains from the same sample are listed, as sequenced in a study (dated by TCRdb to the mid-2010s). Cells that were CD4+CD25+CD127-/low were isolated as Tregs. To prepare the library, 5' RACE was applied. Sequencing was carried out with an Illumina MiSeq. The public reads were reanalyzed by TCRdb: fastp trimming at Q25, MiXCR alignment, in-frame beta chains only. Each CDR3 protein gets just one entry, which takes the most common genes and DNA from the rows behind it. The sample has about 9,000 distinct CDR3 sequences on record, under 50% of them singletons. Clones ranked in the top ten supply 2.9% of the sample. Specimen: Tregs sorted from a lymph node. The receptors were gathered from a female donor with breast cancer.

The chain carries TRBV7-9 and TRBJ2-7; D possibly corresponds to TRBD1 (7 bases). Trimming took off 11 bases at V and 5 bases at J, with 19 bases between the two ends. The CDR3 extends over 13 amino acids. CDR1 is SEHNR and CDR2 is FQNEAQ in the germline V gene (reference sequence). As DNA, the CDR3 is TGTGCCTCGGGAGACAGGGTACCGAACGAGCAGTACTTC. It is translated as CASGDRVPNEQYF. Looking up the rest from reference TRBV7-9 and TRBJ2-7 gives the full variable domain: DTGVSQNPRHKITKRGQNVTFRCDPISEHNRLYWYRQTLGQGPEFLTYFQNEAQLEKSRLLSDRFSAERPKGSFSTLEIQRTEQGDSAMYLCASGDRVPNEQYFGPGTRLTVT.

The rearrangement uses TRBV4-1 and TRBJ1-2, with a tentative D call TRBD1 (5 bases). The CDR3 runs 14 residues. The V end lost 2 bases, the J end lost 8 bases, and 15 bases lay between the germline ends. In germline, CDR1 is MGHRA, CDR2 YSYEKL. The CDR3 DNA reads TGCGCCAGCAGCCAAATTACTCCAGGGCTCGGCTACACCTTC. It specifies CASSQITPGLGYTF.

V is TRBV7-3 and J is TRBJ2-3; unclear D gene. The CDR3 consists of 14 residues. V lost 5 bases and J 4 bases, leaving 13 bases between the germline ends. Looked up from germline, CDR1 is SGHTA and CDR2 is FQGTGA. This chain's CDR3 is CASSLRPPPDTQYF. DNA of the CDR3: TGTGCCAGCAGCCTCAGACCCCCGCCAGATACGCAGTATTTT.

The chain recombines TRBV27 with TRBJ2-7; D call uncertain. The CDR3 is made up of 14 amino acids. V was shortened by 2 bases and J by 2 bases, with 10 bases between the two germline ends. Germline values: CDR1 MNHEY, CDR2 SMNVEV (reference sequence). The CDR3 DNA reads as TGTGCCAGCAGTTTAGCCTCGGGCACCTACGAGCAGTACTTC. This translates into CASSLASGTYEQYF.

This chain links TRBV10-3 with TRBJ2-7, with 13 positions matching TRBD2. Germline V gene lookup returns CDR1 ENHRY and CDR2 SYGVKD. The CDR3 loop spans 14 amino acids. V was clipped by 6 bases and J by 7 bases; unmatched bases: 6. The CDR3 nucleotides are TGTGCCATCAGCGGACTAGCGGGAGTTGATGAGCAGTACTTC. It codes for CAISGLAGVDEQYF.